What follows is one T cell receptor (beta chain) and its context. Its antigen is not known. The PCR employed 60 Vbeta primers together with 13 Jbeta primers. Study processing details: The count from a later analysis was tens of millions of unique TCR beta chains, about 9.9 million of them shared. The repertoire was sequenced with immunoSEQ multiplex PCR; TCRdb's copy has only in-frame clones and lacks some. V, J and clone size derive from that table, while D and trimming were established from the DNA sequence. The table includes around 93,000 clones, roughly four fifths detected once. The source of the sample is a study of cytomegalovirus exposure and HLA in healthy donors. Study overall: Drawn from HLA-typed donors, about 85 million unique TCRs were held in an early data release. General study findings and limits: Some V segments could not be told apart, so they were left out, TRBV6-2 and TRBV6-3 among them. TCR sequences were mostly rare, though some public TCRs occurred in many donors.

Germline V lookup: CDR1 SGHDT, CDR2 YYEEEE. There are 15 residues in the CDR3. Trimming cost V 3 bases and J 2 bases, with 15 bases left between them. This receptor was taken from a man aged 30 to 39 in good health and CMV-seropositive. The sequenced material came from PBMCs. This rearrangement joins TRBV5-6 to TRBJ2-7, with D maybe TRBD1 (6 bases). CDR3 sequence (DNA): TGTGCCAGCAGCTCGGTCCCGGACAGAGCCTACGAGCAGTACTTC. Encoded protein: CASSSVPDRAYEQYF.